This T cell receptor beta chain is from a study of blood T cell repertoires in COVID-19. Clones were read by immunoSEQ multiplex PCR, and TCRdb kept only the in-frame ones, dropping some. The table has roughly 150,000 clones, 65% to 85% seen once; the top ten hold 8%. Germline assignment: CDR1 SGHKS and CDR2 YYEKEE (reference sequence). Trimming cost V 5 bases and J 4 bases; bases outside gene matches: 7. The CDR3 covers 14 residues. The sample was peripheral blood. The rearrangement uses TRBV5-5 and TRBJ2-5, with 8 positions matching TRBD2. The receptor's source is a human donor in a cohort sampled during active COVID-19. The CDR3 spells CASSSTSAGETQYF. The DNA of the CDR3 is TGTGCCAGCAGTTCGACTAGCGCCGGAGAGACCCAGTACTTC.